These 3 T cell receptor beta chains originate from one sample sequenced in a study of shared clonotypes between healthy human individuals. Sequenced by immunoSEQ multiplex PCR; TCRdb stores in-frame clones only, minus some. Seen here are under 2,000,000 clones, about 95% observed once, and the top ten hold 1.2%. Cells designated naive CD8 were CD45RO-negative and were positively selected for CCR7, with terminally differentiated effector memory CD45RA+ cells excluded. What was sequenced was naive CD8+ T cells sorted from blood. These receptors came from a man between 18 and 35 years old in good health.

In DNA, the CDR3 is TGTGCCAGCAGCTTAGCATCAGGGAGCTCCTATAATTCACCCCTCCACTTT. Translated, it gives CASSLASGSSYNSPLHF. This chain uses TRBV7-9 with TRBJ1-6; maybe TRBD1 (5 bases). Trimming took off 0 bases at V and 0 bases at J, with 9 bases between the two ends. The CDR3 is 17 amino acids. Germline CDR1 is SEHNR and CDR2 is FQNEAQ (reference sequence). The full variable domain, its missing parts supplied by reference TRBV7-9 and TRBJ1-6, is DTGVSQNPRHKITKRGQNVTFRCDPISEHNRLYWYRQTLGQGPEFLTYFQNEAQLEKSRLLSDRFSAERPKGSFSTLEIQRTEQGDSAMYLCASSLASGSSYNSPLHFGNGTRLTVT.

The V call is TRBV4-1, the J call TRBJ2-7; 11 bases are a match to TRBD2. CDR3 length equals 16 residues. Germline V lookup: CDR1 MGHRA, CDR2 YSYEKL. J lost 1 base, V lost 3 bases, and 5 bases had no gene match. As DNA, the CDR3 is TGCGCCAGCAGCCAGGGACTAGCGGCTCCATCCTACGAGCAGTACTTC. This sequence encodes CASSQGLAAPSYEQYF.

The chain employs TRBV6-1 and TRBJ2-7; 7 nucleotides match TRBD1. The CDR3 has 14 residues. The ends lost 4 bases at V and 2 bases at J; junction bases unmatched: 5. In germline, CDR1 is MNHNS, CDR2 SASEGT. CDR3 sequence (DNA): TGTGCCAGCAGTGGAAAGGGACAGACCTACGAGCAGTACTTC. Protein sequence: CASSGKGQTYEQYF.